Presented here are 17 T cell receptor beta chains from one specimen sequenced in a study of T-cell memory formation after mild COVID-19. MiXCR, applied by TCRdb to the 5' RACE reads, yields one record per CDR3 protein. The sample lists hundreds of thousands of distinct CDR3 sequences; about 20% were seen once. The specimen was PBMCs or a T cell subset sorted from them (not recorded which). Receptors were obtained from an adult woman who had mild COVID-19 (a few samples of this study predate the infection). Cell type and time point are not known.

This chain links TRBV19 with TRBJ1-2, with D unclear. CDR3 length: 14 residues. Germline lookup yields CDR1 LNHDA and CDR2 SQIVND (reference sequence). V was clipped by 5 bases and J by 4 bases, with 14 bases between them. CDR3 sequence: CASSPTGSSYGYTF. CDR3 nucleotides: TGTGCCAGTAGTCCGACCGGAAGTTCCTATGGCTACACCTTC.

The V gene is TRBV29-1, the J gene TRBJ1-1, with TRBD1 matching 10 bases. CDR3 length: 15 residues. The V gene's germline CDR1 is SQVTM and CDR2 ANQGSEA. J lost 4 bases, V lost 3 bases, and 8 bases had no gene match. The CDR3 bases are TGCAGCGTTGACCAAGGAGACAGGGGGCCCACTGAAGCTTTCTTT. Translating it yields CSVDQGDRGPTEAFF.

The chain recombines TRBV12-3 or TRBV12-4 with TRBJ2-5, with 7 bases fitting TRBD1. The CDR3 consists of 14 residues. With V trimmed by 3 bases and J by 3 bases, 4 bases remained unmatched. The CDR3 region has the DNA TGTGCCAGCAGTTTCGACAGGGACGAAGAGACCCAGTACTTC. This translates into CASSFDRDEETQYF.

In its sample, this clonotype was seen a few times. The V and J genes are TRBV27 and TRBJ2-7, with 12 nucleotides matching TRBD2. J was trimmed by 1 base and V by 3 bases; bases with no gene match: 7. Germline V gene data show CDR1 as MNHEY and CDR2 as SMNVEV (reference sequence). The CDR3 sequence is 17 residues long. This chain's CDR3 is CASSFPSGRAGSYEQYF. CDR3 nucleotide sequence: TGTGCCAGCAGTTTTCCTAGCGGGAGGGCCGGGTCCTACGAGCAGTACTTC.

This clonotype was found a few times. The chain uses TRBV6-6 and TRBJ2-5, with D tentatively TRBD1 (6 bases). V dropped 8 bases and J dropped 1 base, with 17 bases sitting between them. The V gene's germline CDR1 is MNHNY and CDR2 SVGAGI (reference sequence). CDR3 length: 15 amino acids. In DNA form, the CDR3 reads TGTGCCAGCGCGCGAACAGGGTCTTTCCAAGAGACCCAGTACTTC. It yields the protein CASARTGSFQETQYF.

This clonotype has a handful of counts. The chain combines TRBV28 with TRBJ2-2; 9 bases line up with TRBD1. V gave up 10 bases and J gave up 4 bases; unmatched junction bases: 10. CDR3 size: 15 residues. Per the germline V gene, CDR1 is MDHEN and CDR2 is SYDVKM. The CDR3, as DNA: TGTGCCACCAAAAGGGACAGGGTGGCCACCGGGGAGCTGTTTTTT. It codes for CATKRDRVATGELFF.

CDR3 in amino acids: CATSRDTGTGTVNEQYF. DNA for the CDR3: TGTGCCACCAGCAGAGATACCGGGACCGGGACAGTAAACGAGCAGTACTTC. The gene calls are TRBV15 and TRBJ2-7; 7 nucleotides agree with TRBD1. V was clipped by 0 bases and J by 5 bases; unmatched bases: 13. Germline CDR1 and CDR2: LNHNV and YYDKDF (reference sequence). This CDR3 has 17 residues.

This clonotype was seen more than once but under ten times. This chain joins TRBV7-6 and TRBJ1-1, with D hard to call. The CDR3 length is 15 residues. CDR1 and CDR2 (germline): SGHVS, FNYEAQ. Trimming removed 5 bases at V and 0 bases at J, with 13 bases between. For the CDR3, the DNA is TGTGCCAGCAGCCCCCGTGGGTTCTTGAACACTGAAGCTTTCTTT. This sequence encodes CASSPRGFLNTEAFF.

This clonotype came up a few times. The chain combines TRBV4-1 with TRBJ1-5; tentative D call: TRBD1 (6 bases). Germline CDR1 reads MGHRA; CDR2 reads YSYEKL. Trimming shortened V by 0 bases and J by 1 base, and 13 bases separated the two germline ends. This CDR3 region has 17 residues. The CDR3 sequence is CASSQDLGRGSNQPQHF. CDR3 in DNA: TGCGCCAGCAGCCAAGATCTGGGCAGGGGAAGCAATCAGCCCCAGCATTTT.

In DNA, the CDR3 is TGTGCCAGCAGTTACGTCTTCAATGAGCAGTTCTTC. Translation: CASSYVFNEQFF. The rearrangement uses TRBV6-2 or TRBV6-3 and TRBJ2-1; unclear D gene. The CDR3 length is 12 residues. CDR1 MNHEY and CDR2 SVGEGT come from the germline V gene. V lost 2 bases and J 6 bases, leaving 5 bases between the germline ends.

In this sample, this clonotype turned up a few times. CDR3 residues: CASSEDTGSVETQYF. CDR3 DNA: TGTGCCAGCAGTGAAGACACAGGGTCGGTGGAGACCCAGTACTTC. The V call is TRBV6-1, the J call TRBJ2-5; tentative D call: TRBD1 (6 bases). Germline CDR1 MNHNS, CDR2 SASEGT. Between the trimmed V and J ends, which lost 1 base and 5 bases, there was a span of 14 bases. The CDR3 spans 15 residues.

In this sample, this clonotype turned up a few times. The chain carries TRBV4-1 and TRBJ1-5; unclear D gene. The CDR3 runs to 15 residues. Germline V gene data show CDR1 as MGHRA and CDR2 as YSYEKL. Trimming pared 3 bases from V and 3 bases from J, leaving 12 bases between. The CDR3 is CASSQQSGSNQPQHF. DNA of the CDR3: TGCGCCAGCAGCCAGCAATCCGGCTCCAATCAGCCCCAGCATTTT.

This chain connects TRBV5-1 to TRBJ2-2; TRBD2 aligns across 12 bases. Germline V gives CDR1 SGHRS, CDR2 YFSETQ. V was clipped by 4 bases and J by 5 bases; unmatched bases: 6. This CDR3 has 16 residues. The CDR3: CASSNPSGGATGELFF. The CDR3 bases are TGCGCCAGCAGCAACCCTAGCGGGGGGGCAACCGGGGAGCTGTTTTTT.

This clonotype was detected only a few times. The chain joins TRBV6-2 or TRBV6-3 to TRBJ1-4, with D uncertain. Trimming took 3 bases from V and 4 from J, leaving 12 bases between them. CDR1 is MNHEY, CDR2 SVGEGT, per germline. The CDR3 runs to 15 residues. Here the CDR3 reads CASSYTGSYNEKLFF. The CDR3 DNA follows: TGTGCCAGCAGTTATACGGGATCCTATAATGAAAAACTGTTTTTT.

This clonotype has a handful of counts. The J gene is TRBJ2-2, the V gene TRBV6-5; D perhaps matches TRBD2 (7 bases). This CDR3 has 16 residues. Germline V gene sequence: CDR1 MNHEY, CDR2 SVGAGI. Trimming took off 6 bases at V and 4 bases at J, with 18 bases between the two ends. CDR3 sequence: CASRGSSGGPTGELFF. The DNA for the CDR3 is TGTGCCAGCAGAGGGTCGTCGGGGGGCCCCACCGGGGAGCTGTTTTTT.

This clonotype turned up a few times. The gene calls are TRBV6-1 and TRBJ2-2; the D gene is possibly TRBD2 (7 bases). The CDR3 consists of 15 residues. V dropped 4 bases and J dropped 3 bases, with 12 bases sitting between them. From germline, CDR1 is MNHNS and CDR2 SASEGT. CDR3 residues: CASSGRGAYTGELFF. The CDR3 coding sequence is TGTGCCAGCAGTGGCCGGGGGGCGTACACCGGGGAGCTGTTTTTT.

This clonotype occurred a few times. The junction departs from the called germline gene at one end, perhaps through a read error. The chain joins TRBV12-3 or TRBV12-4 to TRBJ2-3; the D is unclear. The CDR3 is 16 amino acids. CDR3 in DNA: TGTGCCAGCAGTTTTTATTCCATCGTAGCCACAAATACGCAGTATTTT. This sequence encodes CASSFYSIVATNTQYF.